Below are 32 T cell receptor beta chains sequenced from a single sample in a study of PD-1 blockade in classical Hodgkin lymphoma (dated by TCRdb to 2018 to 2021). Library preparation used the immunoSEQ multiplex PCR assay. The table comes from immuneACCESS by way of TCRdb, which keeps in-frame sequences with V and J called. Part of the clones is missing from these tables; in studies checked, under half for an unresolved V gene and the rest for unknown reasons. In all, the sample holds almost 85,000 clones, and around 90% of those were seen once. The ten largest clones capture around 20% of the sample. Interpreted using the paper, the time point label stands for: cycle 1 day 1 (C1D1), immediately before nivolumab initiation. Every trial patient had relapsed following autologous stem cell transplantation, and prior brentuximab vedotin exposure was what differed among cohorts A, B and C. The material was peripheral blood mononuclear cells (PBMCs), obtained at baseline. These receptors originate from a human donor with classical Hodgkin lymphoma.

V usage is TRBV19 and J usage is TRBJ1-3; possible D gene TRBD1, 5 bases. Germline CDR1 reads LNHDA; CDR2 reads SQIVND (reference sequence). Trimming removed 6 bases from V and 0 bases from J, with 15 bases in between. The CDR3 is 16 amino acids. The CDR3: CASRGPGTASGNTIYF. The CDR3 region has the DNA TGTGCCAGTAGGGGCCCCGGGACGGCCTCTGGAAACACCATATATTTT.

Only one count was recorded for this clone. The V and J genes are TRBV9 and TRBJ2-2; 8 bases agree with TRBD2. Germline CDR1 is SGDLS and CDR2 is YYNGEE. The CDR3 has 17 residues. Trimming removed 5 bases from V and 7 bases from J; junction bases left unmatched: 16. Written as DNA, the CDR3 is TGTGCCAGCAGGGCTAGCTGGAGCGGGACTAGTAACGGGGAGCTGTTTTTT. Amino acid sequence: CASRASWSGTSNGELFF. Filled out from reference TRBV9 and TRBJ2-2, the complete variable domain reads DSGVTQTPKHLITATGQRVTLRCSPRSGDLSVYWYQQSLDQGLQFLIQYYNGEERAKGNILERFSAQQFPDLHSELNLSSLELGDSALYFCASRASWSGTSNGELFFGEGSRLTVL.

This clone came up a few times. The chain combines TRBV4-3 with TRBJ2-2; D uncertain. Between the trimmed V and J ends, which lost 4 bases and 7 bases, there was a span of 13 bases. CDR1 is LGHNA and CDR2 is YSLEER in the germline V gene. The CDR3 loop spans 14 amino acids. CDR3 loop: CASSPSSSGGELFF. CDR3 sequence (DNA): TGCGCCAGCAGCCCGTCAAGTAGTGGCGGGGAGCTGTTTTTT.

This chain connects TRBV7-2 to TRBJ1-2; 7 bases match TRBD1. This CDR3 region has 13 residues. The V gene's germline CDR1 is SGHTA and CDR2 FQGNSA. The V and J ends lost 5 bases and 3 bases, in that order; junction bases with no gene match: 3. CDR3 in DNA: TGTGCCAGCAGCCTTCAGGGGGACTATGGCTACACCTTC. Translation gives CASSLQGDYGYTF. Full variable domain (remainder filled in from reference TRBV7-2 and TRBJ1-2): GAGVSQSPSNKVTEKGKDVELRCDPISGHTALYWYRQSLGQGLEFLIYFQGNSAPDKSGLPSDRFSAERTGGSVSTLTIQRTQQEDSAVYLCASSLQGDYGYTFGSGTRLTVV.

The genes are TRBV29-1 and TRBJ1-1, with unresolved D. Per the germline V gene, CDR1 is SQVTM and CDR2 is ANQGSEA. This CDR3 spans 12 amino acids. Trimming removed 4 bases from V and 3 bases from J, with 9 bases in between. DNA of the CDR3: TGCAGCGTTGTTCCCGGGGACACTGAAGCTTTCTTT. This sequence encodes CSVVPGDTEAFF.

This sequence joins TRBV4-1 and TRBJ2-1; D is perhaps TRBD1 (5 bases). CDR3 size: 16 residues. Germline CDR1 MGHRA, CDR2 YSYEKL. V lost 3 bases and J 6 bases, leaving 18 bases between the germline ends. CDR3 protein: CASSQGSRVSGNEQFF. The CDR3 DNA reads as TGCGCCAGCAGCCAGGGGTCCAGGGTATCGGGCAATGAGCAGTTCTTC.

V gene TRBV27 combines with J gene TRBJ1-1; 8 positions match TRBD1. CDR1 and CDR2 (germline): MNHEY, SMNVEV (reference sequence). The V segment lost 5 bases and the J segment 6 bases; nucleotides outside the gene matches: 8. The CDR3 is made up of 14 amino acids. The CDR3 reads CASSPTGVLAEAFF. The CDR3, as DNA: TGTGCCAGCAGTCCGACAGGGGTTCTCGCTGAAGCTTTCTTT.

The DNA of the CDR3 is TGTGCCAGCAGTTTAGGGTGGACAGGGTACACCGGGGAGCTGTTTTTT. This gives the protein CASSLGWTGYTGELFF. This sequence joins TRBV27 and TRBJ2-2; the match to TRBD1 covers 8 bases. Germline V gives CDR1 MNHEY, CDR2 SMNVEV (reference sequence). The trim removed 2 bases at V and 3 bases at J, leaving 5 bases unmatched. The CDR3 is 16 amino acids.

CDR3 in amino acids: CASSLGATEAFF. In nucleotides, the CDR3 is TGTGCCAGTAGCCTTGGAGCCACTGAAGCTTTCTTT. The V call is TRBV19, the J call TRBJ1-1, with D uncertain. CDR1 is LNHDA, CDR2 SQIVND, per germline (reference sequence). Trimming left V 6 bases short and J 4 bases short, with 9 bases between. The CDR3 contains 12 residues.

The chain recombines TRBV9 with TRBJ1-1, with D possibly matching TRBD1 (6 bases). V lost 3 bases, J lost 1 base, and 16 bases lay in between. The germline gives CDR1 SGDLS, CDR2 YYNGEE. The CDR3 length is 16 residues. The CDR3 DNA reads as TGTGCCAGCAGCGACAACCGGGACAAGGAGAACACTGAAGCTTTCTTT. Protein product: CASSDNRDKENTEAFF.

A few counts support this clone. This rearrangement joins TRBV30 to TRBJ1-2; 9 bases line up with TRBD1. The CDR3 spans 15 residues. CDR1 and CDR2 from the germline V gene are GTSNPN and SVGIG (reference sequence). V shed 5 bases, J shed 2 bases, and the junction held 9 bases outside the gene matches. CDR3 residues: CAWGGTGRENYGYTF. CDR3 coding DNA: TGTGCCTGGGGTGGGACAGGGCGTGAAAACTATGGCTACACCTTC.

V usage is TRBV7-9 and J usage is TRBJ2-7; D gene unclear. V was clipped by 1 base and J by 0 bases, with 16 bases between them. CDR3 length equals 17 residues. CDR1 is SEHNR and CDR2 is FQNEAQ in the germline V gene (reference sequence). The CDR3 sequence: CASSLGGYRSSSYEQYF. CDR3 DNA: TGTGCCAGCAGCTTAGGTGGTTACAGATCGAGCTCCTACGAGCAGTACTTC.

The V call is TRBV5-1, the J call TRBJ1-1; D remains unclear. V was trimmed by 4 bases and J by 3 bases, leaving 16 bases between them. The CDR3 covers 15 residues. Germline values: CDR1 SGHRS, CDR2 YFSETQ. CDR3 amino acids: CASSAAPAGDTEAFF. DNA of the CDR3: TGCGCCAGCAGCGCGGCCCCCGCGGGTGACACTGAAGCTTTCTTT.

This clone was observed a handful of times. The CDR3 DNA reads as TGTGCCAGCAGTGACGGGCAGGGAGGGGGAGAAGATACGCAGTATTTT. Protein: CASSDGQGGGEDTQYF. This chain joins TRBV6-4 and TRBJ2-3, with a possible D match to TRBD2 (7 bases). The germline V gene encodes CDR1 MRHNA and CDR2 SNTAGT. The CDR3 sequence is 16 residues long. V dropped 2 bases and J dropped 5 bases, with 17 bases sitting between them.

The chain carries TRBV19 and TRBJ2-1, with 8 bases identical to TRBD2. Germline CDR1 and CDR2: LNHDA and SQIVND (reference sequence). The CDR3 spans 20 residues. Unmatched junction bases numbered 22, after V lost 5 bases and J lost 4 bases. The CDR3 nucleotides are TGTGCCAGTAGTTACCCCGAGGTGCTAGCGGGCTCCTCCGGGTACAATGAGCAGTTCTTC. Protein product: CASSYPEVLAGSSGYNEQFF.

This rearrangement joins TRBV27 to TRBJ1-5; the match to TRBD1 covers 7 bases. This CDR3 contains 13 residues. From germline, CDR1 is MNHEY and CDR2 SMNVEV (reference sequence). V shed 5 bases and J 7 bases; nucleotides not matched to a gene: 5. CDR3: CASSLDRVQPQHF. The DNA of the CDR3 is TGTGCCAGCAGTCTCGACAGGGTACAGCCCCAGCATTTT.

The chain has TRBV5-6 and TRBJ2-3; D possibly corresponds to TRBD1 (5 bases). Germline V gene sequence: CDR1 SGHDT, CDR2 YYEEEE. The CDR3 has 14 residues. V lost 3 bases to trimming and J lost 2 bases, with 10 bases between them. CDR3 DNA sequence: TGTGCCAGCAGCTCTAGGGGCATCACAGATACGCAGTATTTT. As protein: CASSSRGITDTQYF.

V is TRBV6-1 and J is TRBJ2-7; the D gene is possibly TRBD2 (6 bases). The CDR3 runs 13 residues. Germline CDR1 and CDR2: MNHNS and SASEGT. Trimming cost V 7 bases and J 0 bases, with 10 bases left between them. The DNA for the CDR3 is TGTGCCAGCATCCACGGGGGCTCCTACGAGCAGTACTTC. This codes for CASIHGGSYEQYF.

The chain joins TRBV10-3 to TRBJ1-1, with D possibly matching TRBD1 (5 bases). Trimming removed 4 bases from V and 9 bases from J, with 18 bases in between. The CDR3 contains 14 residues. From germline, CDR1 is ENHRY and CDR2 SYGVKD. The CDR3 here is CAISVGVEKYQAFF. CDR3 DNA sequence: TGTGCCATCAGTGTAGGGGTTGAGAAGTATCAAGCTTTCTTT.

This chain links TRBV6-6 with TRBJ2-5; D ambiguous. CDR3 length equals 13 residues. The germline V gene encodes CDR1 MNHNY and CDR2 SVGAGI (reference sequence). Trimming shortened V by 3 bases and J by 0 bases, and 5 bases separated the two germline ends. The CDR3 DNA sequence: TGTGCCAGCAGTTATGCTGACCAAGAGACCCAGTACTTC. Amino acid sequence: CASSYADQETQYF.

The genes are TRBV5-6 and TRBJ2-1; 12 bases match TRBD2. The CDR3 runs to 17 residues. Germline values: CDR1 SGHDT, CDR2 YYEEEE. Trimming removed 0 bases from V and 8 bases from J; junction bases left unmatched: 9. CDR3 region: CASSLARLAGAGDEQFF. CDR3 coding DNA: TGTGCCAGCAGCTTGGCCCGACTAGCGGGAGCTGGGGATGAGCAGTTCTTC.

The chain links TRBV10-1 to TRBJ2-1; a possible D gene is TRBD2 (6 bases). The V gene lost 4 bases and the J gene lost 6 bases, with 16 bases spanning the gap. The CDR3 totals 15 residues. The V gene's germline CDR1 is WNHNN and CDR2 SYGVQD (reference sequence). The CDR3 here is CASSATGLRGNEQFF. The CDR3 DNA reads TGCGCCAGCAGTGCTACGGGACTTCGAGGCAATGAGCAGTTCTTC.

This chain connects TRBV29-1 to TRBJ2-7; D possibly corresponds to TRBD2 (5 bases). CDR3 length equals 11 residues. Germline CDR1 is SQVTM and CDR2 is ANQGSEA. The V end lost 4 bases, the J end lost 4 bases, and 8 bases lay between the germline ends. The CDR3 coding sequence is TGCAGCGTTGGACTACTTTACGAGCAGTACTTC. This translates into CSVGLLYEQYF.

This chain uses TRBV19 with TRBJ2-1; no firm D call. From germline, CDR1 is LNHDA and CDR2 SQIVND (reference sequence). CDR3 length: 12 residues. V lost 0 bases and J 7 bases, leaving 4 bases between the germline ends. In DNA form, the CDR3 reads TGTGCCAGTAGTATAGATCGTAATGAGCAGTTCTTC. Protein product: CASSIDRNEQFF.

The chain recombines TRBV4-1 with TRBJ2-1, with TRBD2 matching 7 bases. The V gene's germline CDR1 is MGHRA and CDR2 YSYEKL. The length of the CDR3 is 14 residues. V lost 4 bases to trimming and J lost 9 bases; unmatched junction nucleotides: 9. The CDR3 coding sequence is TGCGCCAGCAGCCGGGGAGCGGGAAGGGTTGAGCAGTTCTTC. It is translated as CASSRGAGRVEQFF.

The gene calls are TRBV30 and TRBJ2-3, with TRBD2 as a possible D gene (6 bases). The V and J ends lost 0 bases and 11 bases respectively, with 12 bases between them. Germline loops: CDR1 GTSNPN, CDR2 SVGIG (reference sequence). The CDR3 contains 12 residues. The CDR3 protein is CAWSVGAGGQYF. The DNA of the CDR3 is TGTGCCTGGAGTGTAGGGGCCGGGGGGCAGTATTTT.

This chain connects TRBV28 to TRBJ2-5; tentatively, D is TRBD2 (5 bases). Germline lookup yields CDR1 MDHEN and CDR2 SYDVKM. This CDR3 has 14 residues. Trimming removed 1 base from V and 5 bases from J, with 11 bases in between. CDR3 in DNA: TGTGCCAGCAGTTTATCTGAGGGTTTGGAGACCCAGTACTTC. It translates to CASSLSEGLETQYF.

The chain joins TRBV5-4 to TRBJ2-7; D is ambiguous. The CDR3 contains 11 residues. From germline, CDR1 is SGHNT and CDR2 YYREEE (reference sequence). Trimming stripped 4 bases from V and 4 bases from J, with 6 bases between. In DNA form, the CDR3 reads TGTGCCAGCAGCGGATTATACGAGCAGTACTTC. Translating it yields CASSGLYEQYF. The variable domain in full, completed from reference TRBV5-4 and TRBJ2-7, reads ETGVTQSPTHLIKTRGQQVTLRCSSQSGHNTVSWYQQALGQGPQFIFQYYREEENGRGNFPPRFSGLQFPNYSSELNVNALELDDSALYLCASSGLYEQYFGPGTRLTVT.

This clone was detected once. V usage is TRBV11-3 and J usage is TRBJ2-7; a weak D match, TRBD1 (6 bases). Trimming took 5 bases from V and 6 from J, leaving 17 bases between them. The germline V gene encodes CDR1 SGHNT and CDR2 YENEEA. The CDR3 contains 14 residues. The CDR3 loop reads CASSHRDNPGEQYF. CDR3 nucleotides: TGTGCCAGCAGCCACCGGGACAATCCCGGCGAGCAGTACTTC.

The genes are TRBV12-5 and TRBJ1-1; 8 bases agree with TRBD1. CDR1 is LGHNT, CDR2 FRNRAP, per germline. Losses at the gene ends were 5 bases for V and 1 base for J; bases not matched to a gene: 6. There are 15 residues in the CDR3. The CDR3 reads CASGPGQGSNTEAFF. CDR3 DNA sequence: TGTGCTAGTGGTCCAGGACAGGGTTCGAACACTGAAGCTTTCTTT.

This chain connects TRBV20-1 to TRBJ1-2; unclear D gene. CDR3 size: 11 residues. The V end lost 3 bases, the J end lost 7 bases, and 9 bases lay between the germline ends. The V gene's germline CDR1 is DFQATT and CDR2 SNEGSKA (reference sequence). The DNA for the CDR3 is TGCAGTGCTAGTGGTGGGCTTGGCTACACCTTC. Protein product: CSASGGLGYTF.

The chain recombines TRBV4-2 with TRBJ1-1, with D possibly matching TRBD1 (5 bases). Deletions cut 0 bases from V and 11 bases from J, with 16 bases between. CDR3 size: 14 residues. Looked up from germline, CDR1 is LGHNA and CDR2 is YNFKEQ. The CDR3 DNA follows: TGTGCCAGCAGCCAAGACTCGCGTGGGGGGTTCGCTTTCTTT. Translating it yields CASSQDSRGGFAFF.